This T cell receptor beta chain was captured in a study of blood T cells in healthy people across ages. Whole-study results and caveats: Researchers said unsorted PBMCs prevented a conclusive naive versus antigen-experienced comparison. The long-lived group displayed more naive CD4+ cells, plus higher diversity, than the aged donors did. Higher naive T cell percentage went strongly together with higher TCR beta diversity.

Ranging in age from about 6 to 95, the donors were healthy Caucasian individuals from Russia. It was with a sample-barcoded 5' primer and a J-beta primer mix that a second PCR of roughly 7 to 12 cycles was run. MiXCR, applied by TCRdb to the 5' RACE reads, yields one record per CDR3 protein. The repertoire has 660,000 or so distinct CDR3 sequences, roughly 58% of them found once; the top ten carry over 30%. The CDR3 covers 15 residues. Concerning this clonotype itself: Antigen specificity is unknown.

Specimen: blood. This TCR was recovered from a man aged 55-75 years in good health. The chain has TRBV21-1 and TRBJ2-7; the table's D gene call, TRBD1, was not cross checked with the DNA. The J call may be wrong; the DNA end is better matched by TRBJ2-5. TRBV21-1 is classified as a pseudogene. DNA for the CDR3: TGTGCCAGCAGCAAAGCGACAGGGGGCATGGAGACCCAGTACTTC. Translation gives CASSKATGGMETQYF.